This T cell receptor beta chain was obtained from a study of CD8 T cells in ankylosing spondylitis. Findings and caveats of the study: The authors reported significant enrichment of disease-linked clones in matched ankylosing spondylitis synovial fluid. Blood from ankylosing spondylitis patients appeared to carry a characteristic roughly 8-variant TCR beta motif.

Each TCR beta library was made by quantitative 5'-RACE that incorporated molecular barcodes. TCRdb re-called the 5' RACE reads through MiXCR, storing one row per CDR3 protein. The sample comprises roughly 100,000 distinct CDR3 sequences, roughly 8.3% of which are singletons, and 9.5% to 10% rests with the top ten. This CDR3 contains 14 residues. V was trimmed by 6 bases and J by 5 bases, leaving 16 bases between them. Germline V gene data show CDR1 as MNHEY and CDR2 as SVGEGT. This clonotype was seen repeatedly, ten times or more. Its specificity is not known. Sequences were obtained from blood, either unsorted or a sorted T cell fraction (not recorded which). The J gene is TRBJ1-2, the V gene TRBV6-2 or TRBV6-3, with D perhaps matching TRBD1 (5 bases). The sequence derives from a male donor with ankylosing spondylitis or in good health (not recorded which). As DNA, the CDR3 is TGTGCCAGCAGATGGAGGGGCGAGATTTATGGCTACACCTTC. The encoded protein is CASRWRGEIYGYTF.